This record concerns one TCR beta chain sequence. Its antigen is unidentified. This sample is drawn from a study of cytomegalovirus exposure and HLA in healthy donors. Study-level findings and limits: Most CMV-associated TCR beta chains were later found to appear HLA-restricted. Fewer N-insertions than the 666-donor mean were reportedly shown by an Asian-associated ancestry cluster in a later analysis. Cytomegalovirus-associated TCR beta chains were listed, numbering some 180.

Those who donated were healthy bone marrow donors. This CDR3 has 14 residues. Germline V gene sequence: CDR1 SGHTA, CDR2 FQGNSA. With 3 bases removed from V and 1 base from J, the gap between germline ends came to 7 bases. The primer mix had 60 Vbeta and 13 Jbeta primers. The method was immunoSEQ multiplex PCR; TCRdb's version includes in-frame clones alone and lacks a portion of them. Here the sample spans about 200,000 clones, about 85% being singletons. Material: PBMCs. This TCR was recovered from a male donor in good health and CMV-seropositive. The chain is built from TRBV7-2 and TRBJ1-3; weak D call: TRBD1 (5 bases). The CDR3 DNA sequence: TGTGCCAGCAGCTTCGGGGGATCTGGAAACACCATATATTTT. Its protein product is CASSFGGSGNTIYF.